This entry features one T cell receptor beta chain sequence. This receptor's antigen is unknown. Base qualities are missing; no much larger clone stands one base away. The time point tag for this specimen amounts to: baseline before first vaccination. The vaccinee samples were drawn from two UK trials, COV001 and COV002, one of which was a single-blind randomized controlled phase 2/3 trial testing AZD1222 (ChAdOx1 nCoV-19) in healthy adults. For TCRbeta chain sequencing, PBMC samples from trial participants were taken at day 0 and at day 28 after the second dose. CDR1 MNHNS and CDR2 SASEGT were looked up in the germline V gene. CDR3 length: 18 amino acids, cysteine to phenylalanine. The retained sequence is limited to the CDR3, 54 bases, with the frame set at the first base. V lost 1 base and J lost 4 bases; the stretch between them is 17 bases long. The entry originates in a study of T cell responses to AZD1222 COVID-19 vaccine (dated by TCRdb to about 2021). Study-wide context: AZD1222 recipients whose second dose came at about 4 weeks and those whose second dose came at about 12 weeks were combined into one group, since spike-specific TCR depth and breadth did not differ between the two schedules. TCR sequencing was performed for 230 to 250 trial participants, of whom some 200 were given two doses of AZD1222 and approximately 26 were given two doses of MenACWY control vaccine. Trial participants were enrolled into age subgroups of 18-55, 56-69 and 70-plus years, which contained about 150, 28 and 57 TCR-sequenced participants, respectively. The paper as a whole reports these results and caveats: Reportedly, close to half of the unique spike-specific TCRs recognized epitopes lying outside the regions that are mutated in the B.1.351 and B.1.1.7 variants. No day 14 peak-response samples were available, so repertoires were characterized only after the peak T cell response. Conclusions about previously exposed vaccinees are limited because only a handful of AZD1222 recipients were SARS-CoV-2 seropositive at baseline. The 56-69-year group was small, and its depth increase did not reach significance, likely because of low power. After two AZD1222 doses, spike-specific TCR breadth and depth were significantly higher than at day 0 and than in MenACWY recipients. Most participants were white British and females outnumbered males, and the authors suggested that clonal diversity may have been underestimated. The vaccine-associated CD4 TCRs covered the entire spike protein, and the dominant responses fell in regions 160-218 and 743-854.

The CDR3 regions of human TCRbeta chains were analyzed by immunosequencing. The authors' analysis ran thus. TCRs in the repertoires were compared against a reference library of SARS-CoV-2-specific TCRs that had been generated with the MIRA antigen-specificity platform. Breadth was defined as the fraction of unique TCRs that were SARS-CoV-2-associated. Depth was defined as the fraction of total T cells that were SARS-CoV-2-associated. Using the MIRA data, each spike-specific TCR was mapped to the spike region that the TCR reacts to and placed in a CD4 or CD8 class. Log10-transformed breadth and depth values were compared by one-way ANOVA with Sidak's multiple comparisons tests. The source is immuneACCESS, and TCRdb retained only in-frame sequences with V and J called. Part of the clones is not carried over; for the studies checked, unresolved V genes explain less than half of this, and the remainder is unexplained. Clonal size and the V and J genes are those of that table, whereas D and trimming came from the DNA. A total of roughly 70,000 clones appear in this sample, around 82% of them only once. Of the sample, about 5.6% is held by the ten largest clones.

This TCR was recovered from an adult in good health. This receptor chain uses TRBV6-1 and TRBJ2-6; there is no confident call for the D gene. Sample: peripheral blood, taken on day 0 of AZD1222 vaccination. The nucleotide sequence reads TGTGCCAGCAGTGAAGGTCGCCTCTCCTCGTGGGGGGCCAACGTCCTGACTTTC. This sequence encodes CASSEGRLSSWGANVLTF.